Below, one T cell receptor (beta chain) is given with its context. The sample is drawn from a study of CD8 T cells in Susac syndrome. The authors sequenced TCR beta from blood CD8+ and CD4+ T cells. The controls, all healthy donors, were matched for age and sex. Negative isolation yielded CD8+ and CD4+ T cells; FACS enriched TEMRA cells. Reverse transcription used 0.5 to 1 ug RNA and random hexamers. It was immunoSEQ multiplex PCR that amplified TCR beta CDR3 across 54 Vbeta and 13 Jbeta. TCRdb ran MiXCR on the immunoSEQ multiplex PCR reads and lists one entry per CDR3 protein. Of roughly 200,000 distinct CDR3 sequences listed, about 95% are singletons. Trimming cost V 2 bases and J 5 bases, with 13 bases left between them. From germline, CDR1 is MNHEY and CDR2 SMNVEV (reference sequence). This CDR3 has 14 residues.

Sequenced: CD4+ T cells from PBMCs. J is TRBJ2-7 and V is TRBV27; TRBD2 might be the D (5 bases). The source is a human donor in good health. The CDR3 sequence: CASSLVGEWDEQYF. CDR3 in DNA: TGTGCCAGCAGTTTAGTGGGAGAATGGGACGAGCAGTACTTC.